This TCR beta chain was sequenced for a study of read filtering for tumor transcriptome and immune sequencing. Overall study: Patients were around 17 male and roughly 15 female, mean age 65.9 years, range about 45 to 85.

This library used about 400 ng RNA and molecular barcoded adaptors spanning alpha/delta and beta/gamma chains. TCRdb called the reads again in MiXCR, with one record for every CDR3 protein. The table lists approximately 93,000 distinct CDR3 sequences, 20% to 25% of them singletons. This CDR3 comprises 11 residues. The germline gives CDR1 MDHEN, CDR2 SYDVKM. Trimming pared 7 bases from V and 3 bases from J, leaving 7 bases between. Sample: a population of CD138-negative cells sorted from bone marrow. This chain joins TRBV28 and TRBJ2-7; no firm D call. The origin of this receptor is a donor aged 40 or older with multiple myeloma. The DNA for the CDR3 is TGTGCCAGCACCTCGGGCTACGAGCAGTACTTC. It yields the protein CASTSGYEQYF.